A selection of T cell receptor beta chains follows, all from one sample in a study of blood T cell repertoires in COVID-19. Profiled with immunoSEQ multiplex PCR; TCRdb holds only in-frame clones, not every one. The table has 200,000 to 250,000 clones, 70% to 85% seen once. Sequencing input: PBMCs or T cells enriched from blood (not recorded which). Source of these receptors: a man aged 35-49 years who had recovered from COVID-19. Both conserved end residues are part of each CDR3. The D gene is left open where the match is weak. Size is stated for part of the rows, as once, few or many counts, or as a class when the clone is expanded.

NA NA TRBJ2-3 TRBV19 CATRASDRSDTQYF TGTGCCACCCGGGCTAGCGATAGGTCAGATACGCAGTATTTT
NA NA TRBJ2-3 TRBV9 CASSVDRRSADTQYF TGTGCCAGCAGCGTAGATCGGAGGTCAGCAGATACGCAGTATTTT
NA NA TRBJ1-5 TRBV28 CASNAGGNQPQHF TGTGCCAGCAACGCAGGGGGCAATCAGCCCCAGCATTTT
NA TRBD2 TRBJ2-3 TRBV10-3 CAIRGGGRTDTQYF TGTGCCATCAGGGGGGGAGGGAGGACAGATACGCAGTATTTT
NA TRBD1 TRBJ1-3 TRBV2 CASRGQGAGNTIYF TGTGCCAGCAGGGGACAGGGGGCTGGAAACACCATATATTTT
NA TRBD1 TRBJ1-2 TRBV7-3 CASSGRQGLVGYTF TGTGCCAGCAGCGGAAGACAGGGGTTGGTAGGCTACACCTTC
NA TRBD2 TRBJ2-7 TRBV5-1 CASSLAPGGHYEQYF TGCGCCAGCAGCTTGGCGCCGGGGGGGCACTACGAGCAGTACTTC
NA NA TRBJ1-1 TRBV10-3 CAISEVAGPRSWPEAFF TGTGCCATCAGTGAGGTGGCAGGGCCCCGAAGTTGGCCTGAAGCTTTCTTT
NA NA TRBJ1-3 TRBV29-1 CSAYFSGNTIYF TGCAGCGCTTACTTCTCTGGAAACACCATATATTTT
NA NA TRBJ1-6 TRBV27 CASSPGLSYNSPLHF TGTGCCAGCAGTCCAGGTTTGTCCTATAATTCACCCCTCCACTTT
NA TRBD2 TRBJ2-7 TRBV7-2 CASSVTSGRQYEQYF TGTGCCAGCAGCGTGACTAGCGGGAGGCAGTACGAGCAGTACTTC
NA TRBD2 TRBJ2-1 TRBV5-1 CASRTSGVYNEQFF TGCGCCAGTCGAACTAGCGGGGTGTACAATGAGCAGTTCTTC
NA NA TRBJ1-2 TRBV7-9 CASSRGGEDYGYTF TGTGCCAGCAGCCGAGGGGGAGAGGACTATGGCTACACCTTC
NA TRBD1 TRBJ1-3 TRBV9 CASSAGTETGNTIYF TGTGCCAGCAGCGCTGGGACAGAAACTGGAAACACCATATATTTT
NA NA TRBJ2-1 TRBV7-9 CASSWDWEQFF TGTGCCAGCAGCTGGGACTGGGAGCAGTTCTTC
NA NA TRBJ1-5 TRBV10-3 CAISGGQGGGSNQPQHF TGTGCCATCAGCGGGGGTCAGGGAGGTGGGAGCAATCAGCCCCAGCATTTT
NA TRBD2 TRBJ2-3 TRBV7-3 CASSVGTSVDTQYF TGTGCCAGCAGCGTAGGGACTAGCGTTGATACGCAGTATTTT
once NA TRBJ2-2 TRBV5-4 CASSLYLNTGELFF TGTGCCAGCAGCTTATACTTGAACACCGGGGAGCTGTTTTTT
NA NA TRBJ2-7 TRBV24-1 CATSEGGTGIYEQYF TGTGCCACCAGTGAGGGGGGGACAGGAATTTACGAGCAGTACTTC
NA TRBD2 TRBJ2-2 TRBV7-3 CASSSRAGTNTGELFF TGTGCCAGCAGCTCGAGAGCGGGGACGAACACCGGGGAGCTGTTTTTT
NA TRBD2 TRBJ2-5 TRBV25-1 CASSGAGAETQYF TGTGCCAGCAGTGGGGCGGGAGCGGAGACCCAGTACTTC
NA NA TRBJ1-3 TRBV2 CASRADSGNTIYF TGTGCCAGCAGGGCGGACTCTGGAAACACCATATATTTT
NA TRBD1 TRBJ1-6 TRBV2 CASMTAEGQDLYNSPLHF TGTGCCAGCATGACGGCCGAGGGACAGGACCTCTATAATTCACCCCTCCACTTT
NA NA TRBJ1-2 TRBV4-2 CASSERSGGYTF TGTGCCAGCAGCGAGAGATCGGGTGGCTACACCTTC
NA TRBD2 TRBJ2-7 TRBV3-1/TRBV3-2 CASSQGGGSSYEQYF TGTGCCAGCAGCCAAGGCGGGGGGAGCTCCTACGAGCAGTACTTC
NA NA TRBJ1-5 TRBV5-1 CASSLFQGIDQPQHF TGCGCCAGCAGCTTGTTCCAGGGAATTGATCAGCCCCAGCATTTT
NA NA TRBJ1-3 TRBV20-1 CSASGGGTGNTIYF TGCAGTGCGAGTGGGGGGGGCACTGGAAACACCATATATTTT
NA TRBD1 TRBJ1-1 TRBV27 CASRADRANTEAFF TGTGCCAGCAGAGCAGACAGGGCGAACACTGAAGCTTTCTTT
NA TRBD1 TRBJ1-3 TRBV19 CASQQGSGNTIYF TGTGCCAGTCAACAGGGGTCTGGAAACACCATATATTTT
NA TRBD1 TRBJ1-1 TRBV2 CASRGQGRNTEAFF TGTGCCAGCAGGGGACAGGGGAGAAACACTGAAGCTTTCTTT
NA NA TRBJ1-1 TRBV6-5 CASVVTGRTEAFF TGTGCCAGCGTAGTTACAGGGCGAACTGAAGCTTTCTTT
NA TRBD2 TRBJ2-3 TRBV24-1 CATSDLASGKRELYF TGTGCCACCAGTGATTTGGCTAGCGGGAAACGGGAGCTGTATTTT
NA NA TRBJ1-1 TRBV28 CASSPRPRWLNTEAFF TGTGCCAGCAGTCCGAGGCCCCGATGGTTGAACACTGAAGCTTTCTTT
NA NA TRBJ2-4 TRBV6-1 CASSEGHLAKNIQYF TGTGCCAGCAGTGAGGGACATCTTGCCAAAAACATTCAGTACTTC
NA TRBD2 TRBJ2-1 TRBV7-3 CASSFTSGTSNEQFF TGTGCCAGCAGCTTCACTAGCGGGACCTCCAATGAGCAGTTCTTC
NA NA TRBJ2-1 TRBV9 CASSVGGSGASYNEQFF TGTGCCAGCAGCGTAGGTGGCTCAGGGGCCTCCTACAATGAGCAGTTCTTC
NA NA TRBJ2-5 TRBV21-1 CASSKRDTWETQYF TGTGCCAGCAGCAAGAGGGACACGTGGGAGACCCAGTACTTC
NA TRBD1 TRBJ1-1 TRBV7-2 CASSSQGVGTEAFF TGTGCCAGCAGCTCTCAGGGGGTGGGCACTGAAGCTTTCTTT
NA NA TRBJ1-1 TRBV6-6 CASRGALTEAFF TGTGCCAGCCGGGGGGCTCTCACTGAAGCTTTCTTT
NA TRBD1 TRBJ2-5 TRBV27 CASSSRVGGFEETQYF TGTGCCAGCAGTTCCCGGGTAGGGGGCTTTGAGGAGACCCAGTACTTC
NA NA TRBJ1-2 TRBV28 CASRFVGPDGYGYTF TGTGCCAGCAGGTTTGTGGGGCCGGACGGCTATGGCTACACCTTC
NA NA TRBJ1-6 TRBV5-6 CASSLDTGRTYNSPLHF TGTGCCAGCAGCTTGGACACAGGGAGAACCTATAATTCACCCCTCCACTTT